The following is a T cell receptor beta chain sequence with its context. This record belongs to a study of blood T cell repertoires in COVID-19. Clones were sequenced by immunoSEQ multiplex PCR, and TCRdb holds only the in-frame ones, with some missing. The repertoire holds about 41,000 clones, with around 90% as singletons. The sample consisted of peripheral blood. The sequence came from a human donor in a cohort sampled during active COVID-19.

The CDR3 DNA is TGTGCCAGCAGCCCTATAGACAGTGCCTACGAGCAGTACTTC. Amino acid sequence: CASSPIDSAYEQYF. This sequence joins TRBV14 and TRBJ2-7, with a tentative D call TRBD1 (5 bases). The CDR3 length is 14 residues. CDR1 and CDR2 from the germline V gene are SGHDN and FVKESK. V lost 4 bases and J 2 bases, leaving 12 bases between the germline ends.